These T cell receptor beta chains were read from a single sample in a study of CD8+ T cells in alopecia areata. TCRdb's copy holds only in-frame clones and misses some; the assay was immunoSEQ multiplex PCR. The top ten hold approximately 19% of the sample, which has more than 150,000 clones, 50% to 65% seen once. Material: CD8+ T cells sorted from blood, obtained at week 0. These receptors came from a human donor with alopecia areata. The CDR3 runs from the conserved cysteine through the conserved F or W. A D gene is named only where the DNA matches it firmly. Rows give clone size only sometimes, using once, few, many, or a class for an expanded clone.

size: NA
D: NA
V: TRBV5-1
J: TRBJ2-7
CDR3: CASSFGIAYEQYF
DNA: TGCGCCAGCAGCTTTGGTATTGCCTACGAGCAGTACTTC

size: NA
D: NA
V: TRBV4-1
J: TRBJ1-6
CDR3: CASSQDLAAGGSPLHF
DNA: TGCGCCAGCAGCCAAGATTTGGCAGCCGGGGGTTCACCCCTCCACTTT

size: NA
D: TRBD2
V: TRBV29-1
J: TRBJ2-3
CDR3: CSVEVALAGALTDTQYF
DNA: TGCAGCGTTGAAGTAGCTCTAGCGGGGGCCCTCACAGATACGCAGTATTTT

size: NA
D: NA
V: TRBV5-6
J: TRBJ2-5
CDR3: CASSLVSGQETQYF
DNA: TGTGCCAGCAGCTTGGTTTCAGGTCAAGAGACCCAGTACTTC

size: NA
D: TRBD2
V: TRBV7-7
J: TRBJ2-5
CDR3: CASSLGGSGRETQYF
DNA: TGTGCCAGCAGCTTAGGCGGTAGCGGGAGGGAGACCCAGTACTTC

size: NA
D: NA
V: TRBV10-3
J: TRBJ2-3
CDR3: CAISGSLGERTDTQYF
DNA: TGTGCCATCAGTGGTTCTTTGGGGGAGAGGACAGATACGCAGTATTTT

size: NA
D: TRBD2
V: TRBV30
J: TRBJ2-3
CDR3: CAWDGTSGETDTQYF
DNA: TGTGCCTGGGACGGGACTAGCGGGGAAACAGATACGCAGTATTTT

size: NA
D: NA
V: TRBV25-1
J: TRBJ2-4
CDR3: CASSDIRVNIQYF
DNA: TGTGCCAGCAGTGACATTAGGGTAAACATTCAGTACTTC

size: few
D: TRBD1
V: TRBV4-1
J: TRBJ2-7
CDR3: CASSLGQGSYEQYF
DNA: TGCGCCAGCAGCCTGGGACAGGGCAGCTACGAGCAGTACTTC

size: few
D: TRBD1
V: TRBV28
J: TRBJ2-3
CDR3: CASSLTGTTDTQYF
DNA: TGTGCCAGCAGCCTGACAGGGACCACAGATACGCAGTATTTT

size: NA
D: NA
V: TRBV10-2
J: TRBJ2-7
CDR3: CASGQGHEQYF
DNA: TGCGCCAGCGGGCAGGGCCACGAGCAGTACTTC

size: few
D: TRBD1
V: TRBV13
J: TRBJ2-4
CDR3: CASSLGQERNIQYF
DNA: TGTGCCAGCAGCCTGGGACAGGAGAGAAACATTCAGTACTTC

size: NA
D: NA
V: TRBV5-1
J: TRBJ1-1
CDR3: CASRARDESNTEAFF
DNA: TGCGCCAGCAGGGCCAGGGACGAATCAAACACTGAAGCTTTCTTT

size: NA
D: TRBD1
V: TRBV9
J: TRBJ2-7
CDR3: CASSVGQGAYEQYF
DNA: TGTGCCAGCAGCGTAGGACAGGGTGCTTACGAGCAGTACTTC

size: NA
D: TRBD2
V: TRBV4-1
J: TRBJ2-1
CDR3: CASGLAGRSNEQFF
DNA: TGCGCCAGCGGACTAGCGGGAAGAAGCAATGAGCAGTTCTTC

size: once
D: NA
V: TRBV29-1
J: TRBJ1-1
CDR3: CSGTNTEAFF
DNA: TGCAGCGGGACCAACACTGAAGCTTTCTTT

size: NA
D: NA
V: TRBV9
J: TRBJ2-7
CDR3: CASSVVSGSEQYF
DNA: TGTGCCAGCAGCGTAGTATCGGGGAGCGAGCAGTACTTC

size: NA
D: NA
V: TRBV7-9
J: TRBJ2-4
CDR3: CASSSPGLDIQYF
DNA: TGTGCCAGCAGCTCCCCGGGGCTCGACATTCAGTACTTC

size: NA
D: NA
V: TRBV27
J: TRBJ2-7
CDR3: CASSLARYEQYF
DNA: TGTGCCAGCAGTCTGGCTAGGTACGAGCAGTACTTC

size: few
D: NA
V: TRBV19
J: TRBJ2-7
CDR3: CASSITGTGEQYF
DNA: TGTGCCAGTAGTATTACGGGAACGGGCGAGCAGTACTTC

size: NA
D: NA
V: TRBV9
J: TRBJ2-7
CDR3: CASSVGQGTYEQYF
DNA: TGTGCCAGCAGCGTAGGGCAAGGCACCTACGAGCAGTACTTC

size: NA
D: NA
V: TRBV4-1
J: TRBJ2-1
CDR3: CASSPMTQGPYNEQFF
DNA: TGCGCCAGCAGCCCTATGACCCAGGGACCGTACAATGAGCAGTTCTTC

size: NA
D: NA
V: TRBV11-2
J: TRBJ2-1
CDR3: CASSLVRIDEQFF
DNA: TGTGCCAGCAGCTTAGTCAGGATAGATGAGCAGTTCTTC

size: few
D: NA
V: TRBV5-6
J: TRBJ2-1
CDR3: CASSLGTGEQFF
DNA: TGTGCCAGCAGCTTGGGAACGGGGGAGCAGTTCTTC

size: NA
D: TRBD1
V: TRBV7-7
J: TRBJ2-5
CDR3: CASSFRQGTQETQYF
DNA: TGTGCCAGCAGCTTCAGACAGGGGACTCAAGAGACCCAGTACTTC

size: few
D: NA
V: TRBV29-1
J: TRBJ1-1
CDR3: CSVVRNTEAFF
DNA: TGCAGCGTTGTCAGGAACACTGAAGCTTTCTTT

size: NA
D: TRBD1
V: TRBV29-1
J: TRBJ1-2
CDR3: CSVAGTDSNYGYTF
DNA: TGCAGCGTTGCCGGGACAGACTCTAACTATGGCTACACCTTC

size: NA
D: NA
V: TRBV7-2
J: TRBJ1-1
CDR3: CASSLSSVLEAFF
DNA: TGTGCCAGCAGCTTATCCAGTGTATTGGAAGCTTTCTTT

size: NA
D: NA
V: TRBV29-1
J: TRBJ1-1
CDR3: CSVGPREANTEAFF
DNA: TGCAGCGTTGGCCCTAGGGAGGCGAACACTGAAGCTTTCTTT

size: NA
D: NA
V: TRBV6-5
J: TRBJ1-2
CDR3: CASNSGASYTF
DNA: TGTGCCAGCAACTCGGGGGCAAGCTACACCTTC